This T cell receptor beta chain was obtained from a study of blood T cell repertoires in COVID-19. Study-level information: COVID-19 samples from acute and convalescent phases originated in the United States, Italy and Spain. From T cells, B-cell-depleted T cells, or PBMCs came the material, which was cDNA or gDNA.

This clone was counted once. CDR3 size: 15 residues. Germline-derived CDR1 and CDR2 are SGHRS and YFSETQ. V shed 3 bases, J shed 2 bases, and the junction held 6 bases outside the gene matches. As processed by the authors: Nucleated cell counts were estimated from reference gene primer amplification. Method: immunoSEQ multiplex PCR; TCRdb's copy keeps in-frame clones and lacks some. V, J and clone size are those of that table, while D and trimming were read from the DNA. Among roughly 100,000 clones listed, about nine tenths were seen once. This sequence was found in a woman older than 75 in a cohort sampled during active COVID-19. The chain carries TRBV5-1 and TRBJ2-3; 7 bases are shared with TRBD2. Sequencing was performed on peripheral blood. The CDR3 sequence: CASSSSGLLTDTQYF. The CDR3 DNA reads TGCGCCAGCAGCTCCTCGGGACTACTCACAGATACGCAGTATTTT. The full variable domain, rest sourced from reference TRBV5-1 and TRBJ2-3, is KAGVTQTPRYLIKTRGQQVTLSCSPISGHRSVSWYQQTPGQGLQFLFEYFSETQRNKGNFPGRFSGRQFSNSRSEMNVSTLELGDSALYLCASSSSGLLTDTQYFGPGTRLTVL.